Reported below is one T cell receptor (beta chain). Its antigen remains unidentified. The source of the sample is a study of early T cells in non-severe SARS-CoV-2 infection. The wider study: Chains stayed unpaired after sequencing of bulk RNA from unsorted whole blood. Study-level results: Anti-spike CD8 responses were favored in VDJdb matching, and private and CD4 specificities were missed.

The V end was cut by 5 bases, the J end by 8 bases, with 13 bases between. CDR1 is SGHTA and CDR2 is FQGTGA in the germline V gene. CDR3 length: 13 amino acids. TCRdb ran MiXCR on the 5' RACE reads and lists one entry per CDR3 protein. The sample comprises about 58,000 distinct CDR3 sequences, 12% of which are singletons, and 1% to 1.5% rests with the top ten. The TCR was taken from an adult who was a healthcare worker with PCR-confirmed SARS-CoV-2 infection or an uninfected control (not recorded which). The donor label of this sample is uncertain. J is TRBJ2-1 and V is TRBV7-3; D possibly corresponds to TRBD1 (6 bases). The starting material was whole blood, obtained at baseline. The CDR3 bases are TGTGCCAGCAGCCGGGACATGATGGATGAGCAGTTCTTC. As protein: CASSRDMMDEQFF.